This T cell receptor (beta chain) comes out of a study of blood T cell repertoires in COVID-19. Across the whole study: Acute-phase and convalescent COVID-19 samples originated in the United States, Italy and Spain. T cells, B-cell-depleted T cells, or PBMCs supplied cDNA or gDNA.

Original methodology: Estimates of nucleated cell counts were drawn from the amplification of reference gene primers. TCRdb's copy holds only in-frame clones and misses some; the assay was immunoSEQ multiplex PCR. That table is the source of V, J and clone size, and D and trimming were worked out from the DNA. The table lists 90,000 to 110,000 clones, about 80% of them singletons. CDR1 and CDR2 (germline): MNHEY, SMNVEV (reference sequence). V lost 1 base and J lost 5, with 12 bases in between. CDR3 size: 14 residues. This chain links TRBV27 with TRBJ2-7; D is uncertain. The sample consisted of peripheral blood. The receptor was derived from a woman in her 70s with acute or convalescent COVID-19. CDR3 sequence reads: CASSLWASVHEQYF. For the CDR3, the DNA is TGTGCCAGCAGTTTATGGGCTTCTGTCCACGAGCAGTACTTC.